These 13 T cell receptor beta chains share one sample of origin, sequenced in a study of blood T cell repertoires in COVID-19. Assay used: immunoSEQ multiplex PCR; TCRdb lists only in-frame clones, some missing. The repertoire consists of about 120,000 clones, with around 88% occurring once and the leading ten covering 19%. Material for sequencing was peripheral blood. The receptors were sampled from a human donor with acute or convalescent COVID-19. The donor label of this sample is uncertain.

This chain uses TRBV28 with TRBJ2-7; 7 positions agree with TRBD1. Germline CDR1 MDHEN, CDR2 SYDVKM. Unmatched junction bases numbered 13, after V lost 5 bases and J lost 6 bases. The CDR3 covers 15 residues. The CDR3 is CASSTPPRGWGEQYF. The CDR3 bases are TGTGCCAGCAGTACCCCCCCCAGGGGGTGGGGCGAGCAGTACTTC.

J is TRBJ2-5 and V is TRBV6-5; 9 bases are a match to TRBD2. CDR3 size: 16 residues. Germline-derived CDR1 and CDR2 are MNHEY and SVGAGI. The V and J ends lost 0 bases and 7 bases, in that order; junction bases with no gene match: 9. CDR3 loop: CASSYSIAGDGGTQYF. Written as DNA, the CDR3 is TGTGCCAGCAGTTACTCGATAGCGGGGGATGGCGGGACCCAGTACTTC.

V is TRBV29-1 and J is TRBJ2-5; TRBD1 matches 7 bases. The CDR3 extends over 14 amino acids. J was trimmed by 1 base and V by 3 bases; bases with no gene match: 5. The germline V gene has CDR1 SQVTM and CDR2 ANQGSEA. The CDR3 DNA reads TGCAGCGTTGACTGGGACAGATCCCAAGAGACCCAGTACTTC. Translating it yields CSVDWDRSQETQYF. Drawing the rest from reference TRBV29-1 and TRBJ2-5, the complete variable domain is SAVISQKPSRDICQRGTSLTIQCQVDSQVTMMFWYRQQPGQSLTLIATANQGSEATYESGFVIDKFPISRPNLTFSTLTVSNMSPEDSSIYLCSVDWDRSQETQYFGPGTRLLVL.

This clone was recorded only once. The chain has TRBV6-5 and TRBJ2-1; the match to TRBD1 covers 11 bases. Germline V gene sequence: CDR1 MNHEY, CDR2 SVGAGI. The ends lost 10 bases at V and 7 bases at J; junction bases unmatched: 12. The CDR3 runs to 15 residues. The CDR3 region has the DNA TGTGCCACCTACCCCGGACAGGGGGCGAAGAATGAGCAGTTCTTC. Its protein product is CATYPGQGAKNEQFF.

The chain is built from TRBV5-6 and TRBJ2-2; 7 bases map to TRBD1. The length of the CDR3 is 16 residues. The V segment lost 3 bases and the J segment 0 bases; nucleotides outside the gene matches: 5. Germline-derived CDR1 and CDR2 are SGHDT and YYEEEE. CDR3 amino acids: CASSSSGTANTGELFF. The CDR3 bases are TGTGCCAGCAGCTCATCCGGGACAGCGAACACCGGGGAGCTGTTTTTT.

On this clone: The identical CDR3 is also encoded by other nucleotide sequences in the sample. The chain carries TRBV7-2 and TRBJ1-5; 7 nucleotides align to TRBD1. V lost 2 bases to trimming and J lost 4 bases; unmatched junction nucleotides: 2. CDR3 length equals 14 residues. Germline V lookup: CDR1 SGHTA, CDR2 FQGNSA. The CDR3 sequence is CASSLRQGNQPQHF. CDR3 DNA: TGTGCCAGCAGCTTAAGACAGGGTAATCAGCCCCAGCATTTT. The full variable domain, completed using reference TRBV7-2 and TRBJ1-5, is GAGVSQSPSNKVTEKGKDVELRCDPISGHTALYWYRQSLGQGLEFLIYFQGNSAPDKSGLPSDRFSAERTGGSVSTLTIQRTQQEDSAVYLCASSLRQGNQPQHFGDGTRLSIL.

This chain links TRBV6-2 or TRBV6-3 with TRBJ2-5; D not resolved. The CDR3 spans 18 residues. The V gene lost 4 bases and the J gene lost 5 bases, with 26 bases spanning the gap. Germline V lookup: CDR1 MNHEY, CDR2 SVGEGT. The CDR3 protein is CASSSPKYYTRNWETQYF. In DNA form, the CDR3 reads TGTGCCAGCAGTTCCCCCAAATACTATACACGGAATTGGGAGACCCAGTACTTC.

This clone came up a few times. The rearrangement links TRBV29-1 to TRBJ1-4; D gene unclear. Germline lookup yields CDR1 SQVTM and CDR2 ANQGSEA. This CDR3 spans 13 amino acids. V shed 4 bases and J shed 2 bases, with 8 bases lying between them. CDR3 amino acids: CSVVGGTNEKLFF. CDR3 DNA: TGCAGCGTTGTCGGAGGGACTAATGAAAAACTGTTTTTT. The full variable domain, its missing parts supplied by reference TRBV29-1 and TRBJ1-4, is SAVISQKPSRDICQRGTSLTIQCQVDSQVTMMFWYRQQPGQSLTLIATANQGSEATYESGFVIDKFPISRPNLTFSTLTVSNMSPEDSSIYLCSVVGGTNEKLFFGSGTQLSVL.

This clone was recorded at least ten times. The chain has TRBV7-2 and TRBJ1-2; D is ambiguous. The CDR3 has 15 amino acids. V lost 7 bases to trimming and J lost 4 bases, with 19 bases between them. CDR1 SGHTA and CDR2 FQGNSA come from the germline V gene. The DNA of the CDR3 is TGTGCCAGCAAGCTTACTAGCGTCACGGGCTATGGCTACACCTTC. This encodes CASKLTSVTGYGYTF. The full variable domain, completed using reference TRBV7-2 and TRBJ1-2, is GAGVSQSPSNKVTEKGKDVELRCDPISGHTALYWYRQSLGQGLEFLIYFQGNSAPDKSGLPSDRFSAERTGGSVSTLTIQRTQQEDSAVYLCASKLTSVTGYGYTFGSGTRLTVV.

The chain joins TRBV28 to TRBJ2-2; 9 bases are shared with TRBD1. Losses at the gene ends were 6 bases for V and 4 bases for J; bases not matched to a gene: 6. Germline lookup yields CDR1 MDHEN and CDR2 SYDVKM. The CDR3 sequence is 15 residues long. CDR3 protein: CASRPRDRVTGELFF. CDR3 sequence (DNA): TGTGCCAGCAGACCACGGGACAGGGTCACCGGGGAGCTGTTTTTT.

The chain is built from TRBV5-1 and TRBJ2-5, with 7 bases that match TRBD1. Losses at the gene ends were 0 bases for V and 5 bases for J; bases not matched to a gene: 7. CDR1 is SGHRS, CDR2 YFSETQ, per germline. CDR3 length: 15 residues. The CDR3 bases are TGCGCCAGCAGCTTGGTAGGGGGCGGTTCGGAGACCCAGTACTTC. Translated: CASSLVGGGSETQYF.

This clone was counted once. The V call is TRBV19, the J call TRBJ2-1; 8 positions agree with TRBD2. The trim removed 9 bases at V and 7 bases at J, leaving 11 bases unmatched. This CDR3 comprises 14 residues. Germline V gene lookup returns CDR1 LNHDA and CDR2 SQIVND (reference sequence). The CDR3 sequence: CASHSAGEGNEQFF. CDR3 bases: TGTGCCAGCCATTCAGCGGGGGAGGGTAATGAGCAGTTCTTC. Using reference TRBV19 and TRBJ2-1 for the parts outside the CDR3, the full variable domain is DGGITQSPKYLFRKEGQNVTLSCEQNLNHDAMYWYRQDPGQGLRLIYYSQIVNDFQKGDIAEGYSVSREKKESFPLTVTSAQKNPTAFYLCASHSAGEGNEQFFGPGTRLTVL.

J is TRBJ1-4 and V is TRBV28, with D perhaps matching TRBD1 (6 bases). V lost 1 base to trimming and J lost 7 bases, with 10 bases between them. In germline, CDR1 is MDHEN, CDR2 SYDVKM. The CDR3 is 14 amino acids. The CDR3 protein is CASSLLGGGEKLFF. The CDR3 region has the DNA TGTGCCAGCAGTTTATTGGGAGGGGGTGAAAAACTGTTTTTT.